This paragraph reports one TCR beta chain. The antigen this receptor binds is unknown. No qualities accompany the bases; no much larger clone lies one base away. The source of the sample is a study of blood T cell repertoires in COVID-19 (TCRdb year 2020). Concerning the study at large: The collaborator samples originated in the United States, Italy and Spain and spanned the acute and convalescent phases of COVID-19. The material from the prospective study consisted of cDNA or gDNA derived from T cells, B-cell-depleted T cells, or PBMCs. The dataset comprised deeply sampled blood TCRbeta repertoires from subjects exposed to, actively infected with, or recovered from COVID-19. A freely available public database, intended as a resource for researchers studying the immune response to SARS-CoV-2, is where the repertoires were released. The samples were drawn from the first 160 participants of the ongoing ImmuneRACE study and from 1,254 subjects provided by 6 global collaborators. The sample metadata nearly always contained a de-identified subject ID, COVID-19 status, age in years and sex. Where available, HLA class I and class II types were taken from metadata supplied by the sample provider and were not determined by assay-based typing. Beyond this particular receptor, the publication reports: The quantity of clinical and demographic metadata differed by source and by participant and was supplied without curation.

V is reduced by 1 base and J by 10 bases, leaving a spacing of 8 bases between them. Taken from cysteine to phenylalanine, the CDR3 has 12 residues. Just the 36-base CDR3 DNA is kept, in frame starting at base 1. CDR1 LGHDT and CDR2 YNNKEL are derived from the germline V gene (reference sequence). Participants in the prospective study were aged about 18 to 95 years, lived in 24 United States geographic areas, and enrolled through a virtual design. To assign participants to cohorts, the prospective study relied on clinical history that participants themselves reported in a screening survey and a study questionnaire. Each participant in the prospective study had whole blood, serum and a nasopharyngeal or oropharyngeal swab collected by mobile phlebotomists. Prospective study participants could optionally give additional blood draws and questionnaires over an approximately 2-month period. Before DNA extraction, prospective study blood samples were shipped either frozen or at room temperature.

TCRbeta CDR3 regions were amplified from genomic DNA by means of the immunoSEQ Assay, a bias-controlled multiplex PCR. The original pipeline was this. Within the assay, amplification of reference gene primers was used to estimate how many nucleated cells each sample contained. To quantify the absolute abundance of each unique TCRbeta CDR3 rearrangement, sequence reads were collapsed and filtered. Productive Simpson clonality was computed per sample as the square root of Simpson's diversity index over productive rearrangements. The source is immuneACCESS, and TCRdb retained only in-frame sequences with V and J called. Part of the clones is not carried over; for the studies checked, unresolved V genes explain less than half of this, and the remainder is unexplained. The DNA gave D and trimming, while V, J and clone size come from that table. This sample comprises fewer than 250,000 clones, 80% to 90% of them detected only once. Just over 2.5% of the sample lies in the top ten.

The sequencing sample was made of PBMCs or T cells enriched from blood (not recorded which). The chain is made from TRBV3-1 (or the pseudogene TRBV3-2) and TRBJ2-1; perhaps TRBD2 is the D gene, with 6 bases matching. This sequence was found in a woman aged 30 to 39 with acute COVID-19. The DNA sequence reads TGTGCCAGCAGCCAAGGGAGGGCGGAGCAGTTCTTC. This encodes CASSQGRAEQFF.